The rows below give T cell receptor beta chains drawn from one sample of a study of tumor-infiltrating lymphocytes in primary liver carcinoma. Using its own MiXCR run on the multiplex PCR reads, TCRdb lists one record per CDR3 protein. The sample consists of more than 60,000 distinct CDR3 sequences, nearly 70% of them appearing once. Material for sequencing was liver tumor tissue from sampling region 4. The receptors derive from a man aged 35 to 55 with primary liver carcinoma and hepatitis B virus infection. The CDR3 runs from the conserved cysteine through the conserved F or W. Fields, in order: D gene, clone size, J gene, V gene, CDR3 DNA, CDR3 protein. D genes are given only for firm matches. For some rows the clone size is stated as once, few or many, or as a class when expanded; others skip it.

>TRBD1|.|TRBJ2-7|TRBV6-1
TGTGCTAGCAGTGAAGGCCCGGGACAGGGGTACGAGCAGTACTTC
CASSEGPGQGYEQYF
>.|.|TRBJ2-7|TRBV19
TGTGCCAGTAGTGACAACAGGGGAAGCGGGGGCTACGAGCAGTACTTC
CASSDNRGSGGYEQYF
>.|.|TRBJ2-5|TRBV25-1
TGTGCCAGCAGTCCCTACACCAACCAAGAGACCCAGTACTTC
CASSPYTNQETQYF
>.|.|TRBJ2-3|TRBV14
TGTGCCAGCATCCAAGGACGGGCTGGCATAGATACGCAGTATTTT
CASIQGRAGIDTQYF
>TRBD1|.|TRBJ1-5|TRBV6-5
TGTACCAGCAGTTCTGGACAGGGCAATCAGCCCCAGCATTTC
CTSSSGQGNQPQHF
>.|.|TRBJ2-7|TRBV11-2
TGTGCCATCACCCCCTTGGTAGCGGCCCACTCCGAGCAGTACTTC
CAITPLVAAHSEQYF
>TRBD2|once|TRBJ2-1|TRBV11-2
TGTGCCAGCAGCTACTCTTCGACTAGCGGGAGCAATGAGCAGTTCTTC
CASSYSSTSGSNEQFF
>.|few|TRBJ2-5|TRBV11-2
TGTGCCAGCTGCTCGATACTAGAGGGCCCGCTAGAGACCCAGTACTTC
CASCSILEGPLETQYF
>TRBD2|.|TRBJ2-7|TRBV9
TGTGCCGGCCGGATAGCGGGACGCGAGCAGTACTTC
CAGRIAGREQYF
>.|many|TRBJ2-1|TRBV11-3
TGTGCCAGCAGCCCCCGGAACACCTACAATGAGCAGTTCTTC
CASSPRNTYNEQFF
>.|.|TRBJ1-2|TRBV6-1
TGTGTCAGCAAATACGCGAGGATGGTAAGCTATGGCTACACCTTC
CVSKYARMVSYGYTF
>TRBD1|few|TRBJ2-7|TRBV27
TGTGCCAGCGGATTACAGGGGGCGGGGGAGCAGTACTTC
CASGLQGAGEQYF
>.|.|TRBJ2-2|TRBV15
TGTGCCACCAGCAGAGATTCTGTGACGACAAGAGTGACCGGGGAGCTGTTTTTT
CATSRDSVTTRVTGELFF
>.|.|TRBJ2-3|TRBV29-1
TGCAGTGTTGAAGTCTCGTGGGCATATACGCAGTATTTT
CSVEVSWAYTQYF
>.|.|TRBJ2-7|TRBV5-1
TGCGCCAGCAGCTTGGACCCGGGATTAGTTGGAGAGCAGTACTTC
CASSLDPGLVGEQYF
>.|many|TRBJ1-3|TRBV4-1
TGCGCCAGCAGCTTAGAGGGGGACTCTGGAAACACCATATATTTT
CASSLEGDSGNTIYF
>.|.|TRBJ2-2|TRBV14
TGTGCCAGCTCCAGGCGGGCCAACACCGGGGAGCTATTTTTT
CASSRRANTGELFF
>.|.|TRBJ2-1|TRBV7-3
TGTGCCAGCAGCTTTGGGAGTGGGGGGTACGATGAGCAGTTCTTC
CASSFGSGGYDEQFF
>TRBD1|.|TRBJ2-5|TRBV29-1
TGCCGCGTTGATGGGACAGGGGCCCAGGAAACCCAGTACTTC
CRVDGTGAQETQYF
>TRBD1|few|TRBJ2-2|TRBV18
TGTGCCAGCTCACCATCGGACAGGGTATTCACCGGGGAGCTGTTTTTT
CASSPSDRVFTGELFF
>.|many|TRBJ1-3|TRBV4-2
TGTGCCAGCAGCCAAGATCATTTTTCAAGCTCTGGAAACACCATATATTTT
CASSQDHFSSSGNTIYF
>.|.|TRBJ2-5|TRBV5-5
TGTGCCAGCAGCCCCCGACAGTTCCAAGATACCCAGTATTTC
CASSPRQFQDTQYF
>.|.|TRBJ2-3|TRBV6-1
TGTGCCAGCAGTGAACAGGACACGGATACGCAGTATTTT
CASSEQDTDTQYF
>.|.|TRBJ2-6|TRBV6-5
TGTGTCAGTAGTGTATACTCTGGGGCCAACGTCCTGACTTTC
CVSSVYSGANVLTF
>.|many|TRBJ1-1|TRBV7-8
TGTGCCAGCAGCTTAGCGGTGACAACTGAAGCTTTCTTT
CASSLAVTTEAFF
>.|.|TRBJ2-3|TRBV5-5
TGTGCCAGCAGCCCTTCCGGGGTGAACACAGGTACGCACTATTTT
CASSPSGVNTGTHYF
>.|.|TRBJ2-5|TRBV20-1
TGCAGTGCCCAGGCAGGGTACCAAGGGACCCAGTACTTC
CSAQAGYQGTQYF
>.|.|TRBJ2-2|TRBV7-3
TGTGCCAGCAGCTTAGGAGGGAACGCGAACACCGGGGAGCTGTTTTTT
CASSLGGNANTGELFF
>.|many|TRBJ1-1|TRBV6-5
TGTGCCAGCAGGCCTGTAGAGCGCGGAACTGAAGCTTTCTTT
CASRPVERGTEAFF
>.|once|TRBJ2-1|TRBV12-3/TRBV12-4
TGTGCCAGCTACCCAAGACTAGATGTCGATGAGCAGTTCTTC
CASYPRLDVDEQFF
>.|.|TRBJ1-4|TRBV4-2
TGTTCCAGCAACCAAGCGGACGGGCTTAGGGAAAAACTGTTTTTT
CSSNQADGLREKLFF
>TRBD2|many|TRBJ2-2|TRBV6-5
TGTGCCAGCAGACTAGCGGGAGGGGAGAACACCGGAGAGCTGTTTTTT
CASRLAGGENTGELFF
>TRBD1|.|TRBJ2-1|TRBV11-2
TGTGCCAGCAGCTTAGGTTGGACAGGGGGCGTCAATGAGCAGTTCTTC
CASSLGWTGGVNEQFF
>.|.|TRBJ2-7|TRBV29-1
.
CSVAPGTGEYEQCF
>.|.|TRBJ2-1|TRBV28
TGTGCCAGCACTGTTAAGGCCCACAATGAGCAGTTCTTC
CASTVKAHNEQFF
>TRBD2|many|TRBJ2-1|TRBV29-1
TGCAGCGTTGTTCTAGCGGCTGTGCAGCAGTTCTTC
CSVVLAAVQQFF
>TRBD1|.|TRBJ1-6|TRBV6-5
TGTGCCAGCAGTTTGACAGGGGATCCTAATTTGCCCCTCCACTTT
CASSLTGDPNLPLHF
>.|.|TRBJ1-4|TRBV11-2
TGTGCCAGCAGCCTTGGGGGCCCCGATGAGAAACTGATTTTT
CASSLGGPDEKLIF
>.|many|TRBJ2-1|TRBV6-6
TGTGCCAGCAGATCCTCCGCGGAGGGATGGGAGCAGTTCTTC
CASRSSAEGWEQFF
>.|.|TRBJ1-4|TRBV6-5
TGTGCCAACAGTGACGTCAAGACAGGAGCCGTTAAAAAACTGTTTTTT
CANSDVKTGAVKKLFF
>.|.|TRBJ2-3|TRBV11-3
TGTGACAGCAGCTCCGGTGGAGGAGGTCCAGATACGCAGTATTTT
CDSSSGGGGPDTQYF
>.|.|TRBJ1-2|TRBV6-5
TGTGCCAGCAGAGTAGCGACTAACTATGGCTACACCTTC
CASRVATNYGYTF
>.|.|TRBJ2-3|TRBV7-9
TGTGCCAGCAGCTTGAGCAGGGCGCCAGATACGCAGTATTTT
CASSLSRAPDTQYF
>.|few|TRBJ2-7|TRBV28
TGTGCCAGCAGCACTATAGCGGCCGCCTACGAGCAGTACTTC
CASSTIAAAYEQYF
>TRBD1|.|TRBJ2-7|TRBV5-1
TGCGTTAGCAGAGCGGGACAGGGGTACGAGCAGTACTTC
CVSRAGQGYEQYF
>.|once|TRBJ2-3|TRBV6-1
TGTGCCAGTAGTGAACGGCGTACGCAGTATTTC
CASSERRTQYF
>.|many|TRBJ2-5|TRBV5-4
TGTGCCAGCAGCTTGAGGGGGCAAGAGACCCAGTACTTC
CASSLRGQETQYF
>.|.|TRBJ2-7|TRBV5-4
TGTGCCAGCAGCTTAGGAGGCAGACCCTACGGGCAGTACTTC
CASSLGGRPYGQYF
>TRBD2|many|TRBJ2-7|TRBV2
TGTGCCAGCAGTTTGACTAGCGGGGCCTCCTACGAGCAGTACTTC
CASSLTSGASYEQYF
>.|.|TRBJ2-7|TRBV12-3/TRBV12-4
TGTACCAGCAGTCTAGGAGAATACGAGCAGTACTTC
CTSSLGEYEQYF
>TRBD1|.|TRBJ1-2|TRBV28
TGTGCCAGCAACAGCCAGGGGGCTTTCTATGGCTACACCTTC
CASNSQGAFYGYTF
>.|once|TRBJ1-3|TRBV29-1
TGCAGCGTACGCAGTCAAACAGGGACTGCTGGATACACCATATATTTC
CSVRSQTGTAGYTIYF
>TRBD1|.|TRBJ2-1|TRBV12-3/TRBV12-4
TGTGCCAGCGGACGACAGGGCCCCGATGAGCAGTTCTTC
CASGRQGPDEQFF
>.|few|TRBJ1-1|TRBV5-4
TGTGCCAGCAGCTTCGTGGGGAACACTGGAGCTTTCTTT
CASSFVGNTGAFF
>TRBD1|.|TRBJ2-7|TRBV4-1
TGTGCCAGCAACCAAGAACGGGACAGGCGCTACGAGCAGTACTTC
CASNQERDRRYEQYF
>.|.|TRBJ2-7|TRBV5-1
TGCGCCAGCAGGAAGGGGTTCACCTACGAGCAGTACTTC
CASRKGFTYEQYF
>TRBD2|.|TRBJ2-1|TRBV4-2
TGTGCCAGCAGCTTGTTTTTAGCGGGAGGCGGTTCCTACAATGAGCAGTTCTTC
CASSLFLAGGGSYNEQFF
>.|.|TRBJ2-7|TRBV11-2
TGTACCAGCAGTTCAACCCTGGGGAGAAGATACGAGCAGTACTTC
CTSSSTLGRRYEQYF
>.|.|TRBJ1-5|TRBV2
TGTGCCAGCAGTGAGGATGGGGGTCGGTCCCAGCATTTT
CASSEDGGRSQHF